This entry describes one TCR beta chain. Ages ranged from about 18 to 89 years, with residence in 24 US areas. The data are from a study of blood T cell repertoires in COVID-19. About the study: From T cells, B-cell-depleted T cells, or PBMCs came the material, which was cDNA or gDNA.

CDR3 size: 15 residues. Per the germline V gene, CDR1 is MNHEY and CDR2 is SVGAGI. V was trimmed by 5 bases and J by 5 bases, leaving 18 bases between them. Methods used by the authors: Amplification of reference gene primers was used by the study to estimate nucleated cell counts. Sequenced by immunoSEQ multiplex PCR; TCRdb stores in-frame clones only, minus some. V, J and clone size were drawn from that table, and D and trimming were deduced from the DNA. The sample carries some 270,000 clones, 65% to 90% recorded once. The source is a woman aged 45-65 years with acute COVID-19. Specimen: PBMCs or T cells enriched from blood (not recorded which). The rearrangement links TRBV6-5 to TRBJ1-1; possibly TRBD1 for D (5 bases). In DNA form, the CDR3 reads TGTGCCAGCAGTCCCAAACGGGGGGGAGGAACTGAAGCTTTCTTT. Translated: CASSPKRGGGTEAFF.